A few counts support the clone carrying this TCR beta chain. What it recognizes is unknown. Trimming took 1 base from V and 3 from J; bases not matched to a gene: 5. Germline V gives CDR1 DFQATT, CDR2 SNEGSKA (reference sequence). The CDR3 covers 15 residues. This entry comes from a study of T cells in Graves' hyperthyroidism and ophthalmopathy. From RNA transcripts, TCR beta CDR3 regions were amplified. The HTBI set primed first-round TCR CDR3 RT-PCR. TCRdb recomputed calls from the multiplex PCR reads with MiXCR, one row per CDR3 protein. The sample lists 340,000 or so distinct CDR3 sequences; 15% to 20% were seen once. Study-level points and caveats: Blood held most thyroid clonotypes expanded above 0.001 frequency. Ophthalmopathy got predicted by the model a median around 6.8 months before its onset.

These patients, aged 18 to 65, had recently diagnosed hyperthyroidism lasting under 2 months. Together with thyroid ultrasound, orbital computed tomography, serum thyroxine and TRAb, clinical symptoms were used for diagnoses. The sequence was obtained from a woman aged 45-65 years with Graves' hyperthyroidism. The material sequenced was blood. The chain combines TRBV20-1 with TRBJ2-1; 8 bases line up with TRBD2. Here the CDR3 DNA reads TGCAGTGCTAGAGGGTCGGCGGGGGGCTACAATGAGCAGTTCTTC. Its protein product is CSARGSAGGYNEQFF.